This is a list of T cell receptor beta chains from one sample in a study of shared T cell receptors in the human thymus. Data came from immunoSEQ multiplex PCR; TCRdb stores just in-frame clones and leaves some out. The data hold over 650,000 clones, with about 87% observed a single time. These records were also assigned to another study, of human thymus T cells.

Sequenced sample: thymocytes. The receptors here all came from a boy in the first two years of life with a congenital heart defect. Both conserved end residues are trimmed from each CDR3. Only some rows state a clone size, as once, few, many or a class for expanded clones.

cdr3_aa clone_size v_call
ASSVSSGERGLGRNHEQY NA TRBV10-2
ASSWEQGNTEAF NA TRBV5-4
ATSRNLLGRGYT few TRBV15
ASSFDRELAYEQY NA TRBV7-9
ASSFGRNYEQY few TRBV7-8
ASSQMTGHAF NA TRBV4-3
ASSHSDRGPNTEAF NA TRBV28
ASSLNAGGPGYT few TRBV7-6
ASSLGDETDFQETQY NA TRBV28
AWSVGRDRRTNNEAF NA TRBV30
ASSMKAGGDQPQH few TRBV19
ASTGSYEQY NA TRBV28
ASSPSGKDEQY NA TRBV19
ASRRTSTYEQY NA TRBV28
ASSEMAASLNTEAF NA TRBV6-1
ATSDRVQNSPLH NA TRBV15
ASSQEGGLAEVYEQY NA TRBV14
ASSPRPGSYEQY NA TRBV13
ASRGGVNYGYT NA TRBV19
ASGPQDWGYEQY once TRBV12-5
ASSYTLHVLGNEQF NA TRBV6-5
ASRFTRGDSYEQY few TRBV5-6
ASSHAGCTEAF few TRBV14
ASSWDLEGETQY NA TRBV5-1
ASSTRPGRKETQY once TRBV7-2
ASTPTGDTGLAEQY NA TRBV5-8
ASSQARQGSLFSPLH NA TRBV4-3
ASRAGGPDTQY NA TRBV6-5
ASSPNHSGTGNKETQY NA TRBV4-3
ASSLGSSYEQF NA TRBV5-1
ASRGGGEGRVEQY NA TRBV6-1
AISARGSYEQY NA TRBV10-3
ASSLGEQGGEQY NA TRBV6-5
SVVFDRGNTEAF NA TRBV29-1
ASSYSTRDFGNTIY once TRBV6-5
ASSLGTGRSGYT NA TRBV5-6
ASSLDGTSGSYEQY NA TRBV11-2
SVETGPNSAGGYT NA TRBV29-1
AILPLAENTGELF NA TRBV7-9
ASSLTANLAYEQY once TRBV6-5